This TCR beta chain was sequenced for a study of vaccination and CD4 T cells after COVID-19. At the level of the study: Blood was drawn a median around 70 days post second dose, range 14 to 241. Overlapping spike peptides of SARS-CoV-2, HCoV-NL63, HCoV-OC43 and HCoV-229E stimulated the cells.

Treatment denoted: approximately nine-day PBMC culture with coronavirus spike peptide pools or control peptides (ViraFEST assay). Fresh IL-2 medium replaced half the culture medium on days 3 and 7. Negative selection was the method that isolated CD4+ T cells after around 10 days of culture. This clonotype has more than one count but fewer than ten. Its antigen is still unknown. With the Oncomine TCR Beta short-read assay, DNA from cultured CD4+ T cells was sequenced. Each CDR3 protein is one row after TCRdb ran MiXCR on the PCR reads. The sample lists over 10,000 distinct CDR3 sequences, about 36% seen once, with roughly 18% in the top ten. The germline V gene encodes CDR1 DFQATT and CDR2 SNEGSKA (reference sequence). The CDR3 is made up of 15 amino acids. With V trimmed by 1 base and J by 1 base, 2 bases remained unmatched.

This chain connects TRBV20-1 to TRBJ2-2; 8 nucleotides line up with TRBD2. The sample was cultured CD4+ T cells from blood. The source is a human donor with COVID-19. CDR3 protein: CSARVLAGNTGELFF. CDR3 coding DNA: TGCAGTGCTAGAGTTCTAGCGGGGAACACCGGGGAGCTGTTTTTT.